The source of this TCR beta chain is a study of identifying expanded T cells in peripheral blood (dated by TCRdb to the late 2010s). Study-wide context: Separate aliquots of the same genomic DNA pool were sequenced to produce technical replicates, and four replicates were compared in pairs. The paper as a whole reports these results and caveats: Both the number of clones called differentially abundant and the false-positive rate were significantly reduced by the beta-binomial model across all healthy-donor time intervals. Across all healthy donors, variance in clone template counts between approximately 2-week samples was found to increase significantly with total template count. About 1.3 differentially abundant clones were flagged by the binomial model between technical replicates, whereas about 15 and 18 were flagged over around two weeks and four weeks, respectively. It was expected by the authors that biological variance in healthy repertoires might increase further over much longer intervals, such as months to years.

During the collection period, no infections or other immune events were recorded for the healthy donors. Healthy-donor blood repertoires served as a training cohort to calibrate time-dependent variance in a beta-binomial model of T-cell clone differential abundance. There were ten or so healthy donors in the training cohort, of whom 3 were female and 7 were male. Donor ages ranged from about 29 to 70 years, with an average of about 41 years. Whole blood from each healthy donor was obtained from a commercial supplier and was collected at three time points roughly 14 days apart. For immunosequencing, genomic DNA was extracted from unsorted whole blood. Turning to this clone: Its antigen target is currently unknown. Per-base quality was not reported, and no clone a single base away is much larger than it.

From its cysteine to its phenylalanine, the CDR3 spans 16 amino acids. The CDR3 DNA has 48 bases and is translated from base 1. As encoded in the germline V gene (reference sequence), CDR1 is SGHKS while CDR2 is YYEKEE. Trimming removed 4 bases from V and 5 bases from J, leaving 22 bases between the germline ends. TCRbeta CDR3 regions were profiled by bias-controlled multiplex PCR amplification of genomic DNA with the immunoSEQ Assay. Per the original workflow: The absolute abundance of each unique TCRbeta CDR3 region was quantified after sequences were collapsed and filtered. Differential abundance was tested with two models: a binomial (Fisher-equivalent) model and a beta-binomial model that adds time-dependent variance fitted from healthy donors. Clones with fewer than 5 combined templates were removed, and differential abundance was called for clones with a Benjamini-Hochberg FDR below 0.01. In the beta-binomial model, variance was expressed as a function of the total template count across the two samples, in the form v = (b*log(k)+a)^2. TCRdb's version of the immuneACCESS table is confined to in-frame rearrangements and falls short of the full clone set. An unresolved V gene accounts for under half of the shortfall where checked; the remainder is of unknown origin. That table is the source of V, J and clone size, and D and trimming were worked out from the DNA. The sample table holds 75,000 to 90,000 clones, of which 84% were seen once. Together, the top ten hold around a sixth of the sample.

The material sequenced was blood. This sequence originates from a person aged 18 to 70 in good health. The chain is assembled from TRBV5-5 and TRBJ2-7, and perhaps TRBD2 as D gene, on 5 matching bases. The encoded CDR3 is CASSRGPQAGVDEQYF. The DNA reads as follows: TGTGCCAGCAGCCGGGGTCCGCAGGCCGGGGTCGACGAGCAGTACTTC.